These 28 T cell receptor beta chains were sequenced from one sample in a study of T cell responses to AZD1222 COVID-19 vaccine. Using immunoSEQ multiplex PCR, the repertoire was profiled, and TCRdb retains in-frame clones only, with some absent. Here the sample spans around 130,000 clones, 80% to 95% being singletons. Sample: peripheral blood, taken on day 0 of AZD1222 vaccination. These receptors all stem from an adult in good health.

The rearrangement joins TRBV6-5 to TRBJ2-7; D is uncertain. The CDR3 spans 13 residues. Trimming left V 8 bases short and J 10 bases short, with 21 bases between. CDR1 is MNHEY, CDR2 SVGAGI, per germline. The CDR3 region has the DNA TGTGCCAGCGATTCCGGGCCTCAAGGGCTTCAGTACTTC. The encoded protein is CASDSGPQGLQYF.

This clone has just a few counts. This chain uses TRBV20-1 with TRBJ1-3; D remains ambiguous. CDR1 DFQATT and CDR2 SNEGSKA come from the germline V gene (reference sequence). CDR3 size: 11 residues. V was cut by 0 bases and J by 8 bases, with 5 bases left in between. The CDR3 nucleotides read TGCAGTGCTAGAGATGCACACACCATATATTTT. It encodes CSARDAHTIYF.

The chain recombines TRBV27 with TRBJ2-1; 7 bases match TRBD2. There are 15 residues in the CDR3. Trimming cost V 2 bases and J 2 bases; bases outside gene matches: 3. Germline CDR1 reads MNHEY; CDR2 reads SMNVEV (reference sequence). The CDR3 sequence is CASSLGLAAYNEQFF. As DNA, the CDR3 is TGTGCCAGCAGTTTAGGGCTAGCGGCCTACAATGAGCAGTTCTTC.

The chain uses TRBV5-8 and TRBJ1-5; D unclear. This CDR3 is built from 13 residues. The V and J ends lost 7 bases and 2 bases respectively, with 10 bases between them. CDR1 is SGHTS, CDR2 YDEGEE, per germline. The CDR3 loop reads CASSARGNQPQHF. The CDR3 bases are TGTGCCAGCTCCGCTCGGGGCAATCAGCCCCAGCATTTT.

V is TRBV29-1 and J is TRBJ1-1, with D possibly matching TRBD1 (6 bases). Germline assignment: CDR1 SQVTM and CDR2 ANQGSEA. V dropped 4 bases and J dropped 4 bases, with 10 bases sitting between them. The CDR3 is 12 amino acids. The CDR3 sequence: CSVGNRATEAFF. The CDR3 DNA reads as TGCAGCGTTGGGAACAGGGCCACTGAAGCTTTCTTT.

Remarks on this clone: Other DNA sequences of this sample code for an identical CDR3. CDR3 nucleotide sequence: TGTGCCAGCAGTCTACAGGGCTACGAGCAGTACTTC. Translation: CASSLQGYEQYF. The chain links TRBV6-2 or TRBV6-3 to TRBJ2-7; TRBD1 is a possible D gene (6 bases). Germline V gives CDR1 MNHEY, CDR2 SVGEGT. The CDR3 consists of 12 residues. Trimming removed 5 bases from V and 3 bases from J, with 8 bases in between.

V usage is TRBV7-2 and J usage is TRBJ1-5; no definite D call. The CDR3 runs to 14 residues. CDR1 SGHTA and CDR2 FQGNSA come from the germline V gene. Trimming took off 2 bases at V and 3 bases at J, with 8 bases between the two ends. In DNA, the CDR3 is TGTGCCAGCAGCTTAACAACGGTCAATCAGCCCCAGCATTTT. Protein product: CASSLTTVNQPQHF.

This clone appeared once. The chain recombines TRBV6-2 or TRBV6-3 with TRBJ2-7; tentatively, D is TRBD1 or TRBD2 (5 bases each). CDR1 is MNHEY and CDR2 is SVGEGT in the germline V gene. V lost 3 bases, J lost 3 bases, and 12 bases lay in between. The CDR3 runs to 14 residues. DNA of the CDR3: TGTGCCAGCAGTTATACGGGGCCCTACTACGAGCAGTACTTC. The encoded protein is CASSYTGPYYEQYF.

The gene calls are TRBV27 and TRBJ2-7, with D perhaps TRBD1 (5 bases). CDR1 is MNHEY and CDR2 is SMNVEV in the germline V gene (reference sequence). The CDR3 covers 15 residues. The germline V and J ends were trimmed by 3 bases and 0 bases, with 12 bases remaining between them. CDR3 sequence reads: CASSFTGSSSYEQYF. For the CDR3, the DNA is TGTGCCAGCAGTTTTACAGGATCCAGCTCCTACGAGCAGTACTTC.

The chain combines TRBV7-2 with TRBJ2-1; D not certain. The CDR3 sequence is 13 residues long. Trimming cost V 0 bases and J 7 bases, with 7 bases left between them. Germline loops: CDR1 SGHTA, CDR2 FQGNSA. CDR3 protein: CASSLAGQNEQFF. CDR3 sequence (DNA): TGTGCCAGCAGCTTAGCGGGCCAAAATGAGCAGTTCTTC.

This chain joins TRBV4-3 and TRBJ1-2; the D gene is possibly TRBD1 (5 bases). This CDR3 has 14 residues. Germline V gene sequence: CDR1 LGHNA, CDR2 YSLEER. The ends were cut back, 4 bases at V and 8 bases at J, with 17 bases in the middle. The CDR3 reads CASSPLGKGEGYTF. The CDR3 bases are TGCGCCAGCAGCCCCCTAGGCAAAGGGGAAGGCTACACCTTC.

V usage is TRBV2 and J usage is TRBJ1-2; tentatively, D is TRBD1 (6 bases). V lost 5 bases, J lost 3 bases, and 16 bases lay in between. The CDR3 is 15 amino acids. Germline V gives CDR1 SNHLY, CDR2 FYNNEI. CDR3 protein: CASSTGLGSYYGYTF. In DNA, the CDR3 is TGTGCCAGCAGTACAGGGTTGGGATCCTACTATGGCTACACCTTC.

For this clone: Distinct nucleotide sequences in the sample also encode this CDR3. This chain links TRBV9 with TRBJ1-1; D is undetermined. The CDR3 runs to 13 residues. V lost 0 bases and J lost 1, with 4 bases in between. Germline assignment: CDR1 SGDLS and CDR2 YYNGEE. CDR3 nucleotide sequence: TGTGCCAGCAGCGTAGGAACGAACACTGAAGCTTTCTTT. Protein: CASSVGTNTEAFF.

The chain is built from TRBV5-6 and TRBJ1-1; TRBD1 is a possible D gene (5 bases). Germline V gives CDR1 SGHDT, CDR2 YYEEEE. The germline V and J ends were trimmed by 4 bases and 0 bases, with 13 bases remaining between them. The CDR3 sequence is 15 residues long. The CDR3 bases are TGTGCCAGCAGCGGCTTGGGGGTGATGAACACTGAAGCTTTCTTT. The encoded protein is CASSGLGVMNTEAFF.

The chain employs TRBV7-9 and TRBJ1-5; 7 nucleotides align to TRBD1. The CDR3 is 12 amino acids. Germline CDR1 is SEHNR and CDR2 is FQNEAQ (reference sequence). The V and J ends lost 5 bases and 6 bases, in that order; junction bases with no gene match: 1. Written as DNA, the CDR3 is TGTGCCAGCAGCACAGGGGCTCAGCCCCAGCATTTT. This translates into CASSTGAQPQHF.

This clone was observed a handful of times. Other nucleotide sequences in the sample specify the same CDR3. V usage is TRBV30 and J usage is TRBJ2-7; D gene uncertain. Trimming left V 8 bases short and J 6 bases short, with 14 bases between. The CDR3 sequence is 11 residues long. Germline V gene lookup returns CDR1 GTSNPN and CDR2 SVGIG (reference sequence). The CDR3 DNA reads as TGTGCCGTCCCCGGGTTATCCGAGCAGTACTTC. Translated, it gives CAVPGLSEQYF.

The V call is TRBV29-1, the J call TRBJ2-2; possibly TRBD1 for D (5 bases). V was pared by 3 bases and J by 1 base, with 6 bases between. The germline CDR1 and CDR2 sequences are SQVTM and ANQGSEA. This CDR3 region has 13 residues. In nucleotides, the CDR3 is TGCAGCGTTGACAGGGAGAACACCGGGGAGCTGTTTTTT. Amino acids: CSVDRENTGELFF.

CDR3 amino acids: CASSQDPYKRLFF. The DNA of the CDR3 is TGCGCCAGCAGCCAAGATCCCTACAAGCGACTGTTTTTT. The V and J genes are TRBV4-1 and TRBJ1-4; D remains unclear. Trimming removed 0 bases at V and 13 bases at J, with 12 bases between. CDR3 size: 13 residues. Germline V gives CDR1 MGHRA, CDR2 YSYEKL.

The chain has TRBV30 and TRBJ1-1; D is undetermined. Trimming removed 2 bases from V and 0 bases from J, with 10 bases in between. The germline gives CDR1 GTSNPN, CDR2 SVGIG (reference sequence). The CDR3 is 14 residues long. The CDR3 DNA follows: TGTGCCTGGAGTTCCGGCCGTATGAACACTGAAGCTTTCTTT. Its translation is CAWSSGRMNTEAFF. The full variable domain, in which reference TRBV30 and TRBJ1-1 provide the parts outside the CDR3, is SQTIHQWPATLVQPVGSPLSLECTVEGTSNPNLYWYRQAAGRGLQLLFYSVGIGQISSEVPQNLSASRPQDRQFILSSKKLLLSDSGFYLCAWSSGRMNTEAFFGQGTRLTVV.

CDR3 in DNA: TGTGCCAGCAGCTTAGGAGGGACAGTGAATGAAAAACTGTTTTTT. It is translated as CASSLGGTVNEKLFF. J is TRBJ1-4 and V is TRBV7-2; 7 bases align to TRBD1. CDR3 length: 15 residues. With 1 base clipped from V and 5 bases from J, the junction kept 4 bases outside the gene matches. Germline V lookup: CDR1 SGHTA, CDR2 FQGNSA.

The table lists this clone with a count of one. The J gene is TRBJ2-7, the V gene TRBV28; a weak D match, TRBD1 (5 bases). Trimming took off 8 bases at V and 6 bases at J, with 20 bases between the two ends. The CDR3 spans 14 residues. The germline V gene has CDR1 MDHEN and CDR2 SYDVKM. CDR3 region: CASLGSVGVAEQYF. CDR3 nucleotide sequence: TGTGCCAGCCTGGGTAGTGTAGGGGTAGCCGAGCAGTACTTC.

This clone was seen a few times. CDR3 coding DNA: TGCGCCAGCAGCCAATCAGACAGCAGGGTAAGGGAAAAACTGTTTTTT. Translated, it gives CASSQSDSRVREKLFF. The chain couples TRBV4-1 to TRBJ1-4; possibly TRBD1 for D (5 bases). The CDR3 has 16 amino acids. Germline CDR1 reads MGHRA; CDR2 reads YSYEKL. Trimming removed 2 bases at V and 8 bases at J, with 18 bases between.

The chain recombines TRBV9 with TRBJ1-1; unclear D gene. The V gene's germline CDR1 is SGDLS and CDR2 YYNGEE. The V and J ends lost 3 bases and 7 bases respectively, with 13 bases between them. This CDR3 spans 13 amino acids. CDR3: CASSAHPRDEAFF. DNA of the CDR3: TGTGCCAGCAGCGCTCATCCGAGGGATGAAGCTTTCTTT.

The rearrangement joins TRBV7-9 to TRBJ2-5; TRBD2 matches at 13 bases. Looked up from germline, CDR1 is SEHNR and CDR2 is FQNEAQ (reference sequence). The CDR3 length is 16 residues. Unmatched junction bases numbered 8, after V lost 5 bases and J lost 5 bases. The CDR3 is CASSGRTSGSMETQYF. CDR3 DNA: TGTGCCAGCAGCGGACGGACTAGCGGGAGCATGGAGACCCAGTACTTC. Full variable domain (rest looked up from reference TRBV7-9 and TRBJ2-5): DTGVSQNPRHKITKRGQNVTFRCDPISEHNRLYWYRQTLGQGPEFLTYFQNEAQLEKSRLLSDRFSAERPKGSFSTLEIQRTEQGDSAMYLCASSGRTSGSMETQYFGPGTRLLVL.

The rearrangement links TRBV3-1 (or the pseudogene TRBV3-2) to TRBJ1-2; tentatively, D is TRBD1 (6 bases). Deletions cut 1 base from V and 7 bases from J, with 19 bases between. Per germline, CDR1 LGHDT and CDR2 YNNKEL (reference sequence). The CDR3 runs to 16 residues. As DNA, the CDR3 is TGTGCCAGCAGCCAAGCGGTCGGCAGGGGAGAACCTGGCTACACCTTC. Amino acid sequence: CASSQAVGRGEPGYTF.

The rearrangement uses TRBV11-2 and TRBJ2-5, with 8 nucleotides matching TRBD1. The CDR3 spans 16 residues. Germline V gene sequence: CDR1 SGHAT, CDR2 FQNNGV. J lost 5 bases, V lost 0 bases, and 8 bases had no gene match. The CDR3 DNA sequence: TGTGCCAGCAGCTTAGACTCGCCAGGGGGCGCGGAGACCCAGTACTTC. Translation: CASSLDSPGGAETQYF.

The chain employs TRBV19 and TRBJ2-2; 8 positions agree with TRBD1. The germline gives CDR1 LNHDA, CDR2 SQIVND (reference sequence). The V and J ends lost 7 bases and 6 bases, in that order; junction bases with no gene match: 7. The CDR3 contains 14 residues. This CDR3 reads CASTPQGAAGELFF. CDR3 DNA sequence: TGTGCCAGTACCCCCCAGGGGGCGGCCGGGGAGCTGTTTTTT.

The genes are TRBV5-4 and TRBJ1-2; possible D gene TRBD1, 6 bases. The CDR3 length is 14 residues. V was clipped by 0 bases and J by 4 bases, with 10 bases between them. Germline V gene lookup returns CDR1 SGHNT and CDR2 YYREEE (reference sequence). The CDR3, as DNA: TGTGCCAGCAGCTTGGCCAGGGGATCCTATGGCTACACCTTC. Protein product: CASSLARGSYGYTF.